Presented here are 19 T cell receptor beta chains from one specimen sequenced in a study of blood T cells in healthy people across ages. It was with a sample-barcoded 5' primer and a J-beta primer mix that a second PCR of about 7 to 12 cycles was run. Using its own MiXCR run on the 5' RACE reads, TCRdb lists one record per CDR3 protein. The sample yields over 600,000 distinct CDR3 sequences, more than 35% seen once. Sample: blood. The receptor source for this set is a man older than 75 in good health.

The rearrangement joins TRBV29-1 to TRBJ2-3; D uncertain. The CDR3 length is 13 residues. The V gene lost 0 bases and the J gene lost 2 bases, with 6 bases spanning the gap. CDR1 SQVTM and CDR2 ANQGSEA come from the germline V gene. CDR3 sequence (DNA): TGCAGCGTTGAAGAAAGACCCACAGATACGCAGTATTTT. Encoded protein: CSVEERPTDTQYF.

This clonotype was recorded a few times. The CDR3 sequence: CAITEGGQNTDTQYF. CDR3 DNA: TGTGCCATCACCGAGGGGGGACAAAACACAGATACGCAGTATTTT. The V gene is TRBV10-3, the J gene TRBJ2-3; possibly TRBD1 or TRBD2 for D (6 bases each). This CDR3 comprises 15 residues. Between the trimmed V and J ends, which lost 7 bases and 2 bases, there was a span of 16 bases. The V gene's germline CDR1 is ENHRY and CDR2 SYGVKD.

The V gene is TRBV7-2, the J gene TRBJ2-7; 11 positions match TRBD2. V was pared by 3 bases and J by 3 bases, with 4 bases of the junction left unmatched. This CDR3 is built from 15 residues. The germline V gene encodes CDR1 SGHTA and CDR2 FQGNSA. The CDR3 DNA sequence: TGTGCCAGCAGCTTCCCGCTAGCGGGAGGCTACGAGCAGTACTTC. Its translation is CASSFPLAGGYEQYF. The variable domain in full, with the rest retrieved from reference TRBV7-2 and TRBJ2-7, is GAGVSQSPSNKVTEKGKDVELRCDPISGHTALYWYRQSLGQGLEFLIYFQGNSAPDKSGLPSDRFSAERTGGSVSTLTIQRTQQEDSAVYLCASSFPLAGGYEQYFGPGTRLTVT.

The chain recombines TRBV25-1 with TRBJ1-6; unclear D gene. Trimming pared 0 bases from V and 7 bases from J, leaving 7 bases between. This CDR3 has 14 amino acids. Looked up from germline, CDR1 is MGHDK and CDR2 is SYGVNS. CDR3 bases: TGTGCCAGCAGTGAATATCGCCCCAATTCACCCCTCCACTTT. Its protein is CASSEYRPNSPLHF.

This clonotype came up a few times. The chain's CDR3 is CAWSVGFRGANVLTF. CDR3 sequence (DNA): TGTGCCTGGAGTGTGGGCTTTCGGGGGGCCAACGTCCTGACTTTC. This chain links TRBV30 with TRBJ2-6; D unclear. CDR1 GTSNPN and CDR2 SVGIG come from the germline V gene (reference sequence). V lost 0 bases and J 4 bases, leaving 10 bases between the germline ends. The CDR3 covers 15 residues.

The chain links TRBV29-1 to TRBJ2-3; the match to TRBD2 covers 9 bases. CDR1 and CDR2 (germline): SQVTM, ANQGSEA. Trimming removed 3 bases from V and 4 bases from J; junction bases left unmatched: 8. The CDR3 extends over 15 amino acids. The CDR3 DNA follows: TGCAGCGTTGAGTTCGCGGGGGGGAAGTCAGATACGCAGTATTTT. This gives the protein CSVEFAGGKSDTQYF.

This clonotype was counted only a few times. This sequence joins TRBV12-3 or TRBV12-4 and TRBJ2-5; 12 positions agree with TRBD2. J gave up 1 base and V 6 bases, and 3 bases lay outside the gene matches. CDR3 length: 15 amino acids. CDR3 bases: TGTGCCAGCAGCCGACTAGCGGGAGTCCAAGAGACCCAGTACTTC. Its protein is CASSRLAGVQETQYF.

This clonotype was recorded at least ten times. The chain links TRBV7-9 to TRBJ2-6, with D possibly being TRBD2 (5 bases). Deletions cut 6 bases from V and 1 base from J, with 13 bases between. The length of the CDR3 is 16 residues. From germline, CDR1 is SEHNR and CDR2 FQNEAQ (reference sequence). The CDR3 region has the DNA TGTGCCAGCAGTCCACCCTCGGGGTCTGGGGCCAACGTCCTGACTTTC. This gives the protein CASSPPSGSGANVLTF.

The V gene is TRBV12-3 or TRBV12-4, the J gene TRBJ2-6, with D unresolved. This CDR3 has 15 residues. Trimming stripped 7 bases from V and 0 bases from J, with 10 bases between. CDR3 in DNA: TGTGCCAGCAATCAGGCCTTCTCTGGGGCCAACGTCCTGACTTTC. Protein: CASNQAFSGANVLTF.

The chain couples TRBV6-6 to TRBJ2-5, with 11 bases that match TRBD2. In germline, CDR1 is MNHNY, CDR2 SVGAGI (reference sequence). The V and J ends lost 0 bases and 4 bases, in that order; junction bases with no gene match: 4. The CDR3 loop spans 16 amino acids. CDR3 DNA sequence: TGTGCCAGCAGTTACTCGAGGACTAGCGGGCGAGAGACCCAGTACTTC. Translated, it gives CASSYSRTSGRETQYF.

The chain recombines TRBV18 with TRBJ2-5; 12 bases fit TRBD2. CDR1 and CDR2 (germline): KGHSH, LQKENI. After removal of 1 base from V and 4 bases from J, the junction contained 4 bases not matched to a gene. The CDR3 is 16 amino acids. The CDR3 sequence is CASSPRLAGVGETQYF. The CDR3 region has the DNA TGTGCCAGCTCACCACGACTAGCGGGAGTGGGAGAGACCCAGTACTTC. The whole variable domain, remainder taken from reference TRBV18 and TRBJ2-5, is NAGVMQNPRHLVRRRGQEARLRCSPMKGHSHVYWYRQLPEEGLKFMVYLQKENIIDESGMPKERFSAEFPKEGPSILRIQQVVRGDSAAYFCASSPRLAGVGETQYFGPGTRLLVL.

The chain employs TRBV12-3 or TRBV12-4 and TRBJ2-1; 12 nucleotides match TRBD2. The length of the CDR3 is 16 residues. After removal of 5 bases from V and 5 bases from J, the junction contained 7 bases not matched to a gene. The CDR3 bases are TGTGCCAGCAGTCCGAGGACTAGCGGGGTGGACAATGAGCAGTTCTTC. This sequence encodes CASSPRTSGVDNEQFF.

The rearrangement joins TRBV5-1 to TRBJ2-7; 10 bases fit TRBD2. The V gene end was trimmed by 3 bases and the J gene end by 4 bases; junction bases not matched to a gene: 7. The germline gives CDR1 SGHRS, CDR2 YFSETQ. CDR3 length: 15 amino acids. The CDR3 bases are TGCGCCAGCAGCTCCTGGACTAGCGGAGTGTACGAGCAGTACTTC. Its translation is CASSSWTSGVYEQYF.

The chain has TRBV29-1 and TRBJ2-7, with D perhaps matching TRBD2 (6 bases). Germline V lookup: CDR1 SQVTM, CDR2 ANQGSEA. Trimming cost V 8 bases and J 2 bases, with 16 bases left between them. The CDR3 loop spans 13 amino acids. CDR3 nucleotide sequence: TGCAGCTTTGCGGGACGGGGCCCCTACGAGCAGTACTTC. Encoded protein: CSFAGRGPYEQYF.

V gene TRBV12-3 or TRBV12-4 combines with J gene TRBJ2-7; D call uncertain. The CDR3 spans 15 residues. V lost 3 bases to trimming and J lost 2 bases, with 14 bases between them. CDR3 loop: CASSLNSRSAYEQYF. CDR3 sequence (DNA): TGTGCCAGCAGTTTGAACAGCAGGAGCGCCTACGAGCAGTACTTC.

This clonotype appeared many times. This may arise from a read error, as a much more abundant clone is one base away. The chain combines TRBV12-3 or TRBV12-4 with TRBJ2-1; TRBD2 agrees at 8 bases. With 5 bases clipped from V and 6 bases from J, the junction kept 6 bases outside the gene matches. The CDR3 length is 14 residues. The CDR3 bases are TGTGCCAGCAGTGTCATCAGCGGGAGCAATGAGCAGTTCTTC. This codes for CASSVISGSNEQFF.

The J gene is TRBJ2-7, the V gene TRBV5-1; a possible D gene is TRBD2 (7 bases). This CDR3 contains 18 residues. Germline V lookup: CDR1 SGHRS, CDR2 YFSETQ. Trimming removed 1 base at V and 2 bases at J, with 22 bases between. CDR3 amino acids: CASSLTRGSGGSPYEQYF. The CDR3 bases are TGCGCCAGCAGCTTGACGAGGGGGAGCGGCGGGAGCCCCTACGAGCAGTACTTC.

The chain joins TRBV7-2 to TRBJ2-5; maybe TRBD1 (5 bases). Germline CDR1 SGHTA, CDR2 FQGNSA. There are 13 residues in the CDR3. Trimming shortened V by 5 bases and J by 4 bases, and 11 bases separated the two germline ends. The CDR3 is CASSVLGRETQYF. Written as DNA, the CDR3 is TGTGCCAGCAGCGTACTGGGGCGAGAGACCCAGTACTTC.

The sample holds a few counts of this clonotype. This sequence joins TRBV20-1 and TRBJ2-7; D is unclear. The germline V and J ends were trimmed by 1 base and 7 bases, with 20 bases remaining between them. Germline CDR1 DFQATT, CDR2 SNEGSKA (reference sequence). The CDR3 covers 15 residues. For the CDR3, the DNA is TGCAGTGCTAGAGGATTATCCCGAAGGCCGCGGGAGCAGTACTTC. It codes for CSARGLSRRPREQYF.